This TCR beta chain comes out of a study of T cell repertoires in cytomegalovirus infection. Across the study: Epitope selection comprised recently identified HLA-C-restricted CMV epitopes and well-studied HLA-B-restricted CMV epitopes. Public signatures in TCR beta pointed to CMV infection and matching HLA type. General study points: Ex vivo, HLA-C-restricted CMV-specific TCR beta clonotypes prevailed over the rest of the response.

Of note for this clonotype: Its cognate antigen is unknown.

TCRdb re-analysed the reads in MiXCR, keeping a single row per CDR3 protein. Of fewer than 950,000 distinct CDR3 sequences listed, over 25% are singletons. This CDR3 contains 16 residues. J lost 5 bases, V lost 6 bases, and 15 bases had no gene match. CDR1 is MNHNS and CDR2 is SASEGT in the germline V gene. The rearrangement uses TRBV6-1 and TRBJ1-1; 7 bases agree with TRBD1. Sequenced here: cultured CD8+ T cells from PBMCs, sampled from culture after CMV antigen stimulation. The clonotype originates from a human donor in good health (CMV status not recorded). Some clones in this sample may be carry-over from other donors' samples. DNA for the CDR3: TGTGCCAGCAGGTGGGGACAGCTCTACCGGGAGACTGAAGCTTTCTTT. As protein: CASRWGQLYRETEAFF.